This TCR beta chain is drawn from a study of blood T cell repertoires in COVID-19. Whole-study context: Sites across the United States, Italy and Spain contributed samples from acute and convalescent COVID-19. In each case, the material was cDNA or gDNA derived from T cells, B-cell-depleted T cells, or PBMCs.

Per the original data handling: Amplifying reference gene primers gave estimates of nucleated cell counts. The table came from immunoSEQ multiplex PCR; TCRdb's copy has only in-frame clones and leaves some out. V and J calls and clone size are given by that table; D and trimming were obtained from the DNA. Here the sample spans approximately 200,000 clones, roughly three quarters being singletons. Per the germline V gene, CDR1 is LNHDA and CDR2 is SQIVND (reference sequence). CDR3 length: 14 amino acids. The V segment lost 1 base and the J segment 2 bases; nucleotides outside the gene matches: 2. About this clone: Other DNA variants within this sample encode the same CDR3.

The sequence was collected from a man aged 55 to 69 with active or convalescent COVID-19. The chain joins TRBV19 to TRBJ2-7, with 7 bases that match TRBD1. Sample: peripheral blood. DNA for the CDR3: TGTGCCAGTAGTATAGGGACAGGAGCCTACGAGCAGTACTTC. It codes for CASSIGTGAYEQYF. Combining the CDR3 with reference TRBV19 and TRBJ2-7 gives the whole variable domain DGGITQSPKYLFRKEGQNVTLSCEQNLNHDAMYWYRQDPGQGLRLIYYSQIVNDFQKGDIAEGYSVSREKKESFPLTVTSAQKNPTAFYLCASSIGTGAYEQYFGPGTRLTVT.